This passage covers 9 T cell receptor beta chains from one sample sequenced in a study of shared clonotypes between healthy human individuals. Clones were sequenced by immunoSEQ multiplex PCR, and TCRdb holds only the in-frame ones, with some missing. The sample lists fewer than 2.5 million clones; 90% to 95% were seen once. The specimen sequenced was naive CD4+ T cells from PBMCs. Regarding subset: CD45RA+ positively selected. The receptors were sampled from a man aged 18 to 29 in good health. Some clones in this sample may be carry-over from other donors' samples.

The CDR3 nucleotides are TGTGCCACCAGCCCAGGGTCGGGCCTAAGTGGCTACACCTTC. Protein: CATSPGSGLSGYTF. The genes are TRBV15 and TRBJ1-2; D perhaps matches TRBD1 (5 bases). Germline V gene sequence: CDR1 LNHNV, CDR2 YYDKDF (reference sequence). The CDR3 contains 14 residues. V gave up 5 bases and J gave up 7 bases, with 17 bases separating them. Full variable domain (missing parts from reference TRBV15 and TRBJ1-2): DAMVIQNPRYQVTQFGKPVTLSCSQTLNHNVMYWYQQKSSQAPKLLFHYYDKDFNNEADTPDNFQSRRPNTSFCFLDIRSPGLGDTAMYLCATSPGSGLSGYTFGSGTRLTVV.

As for this clone: This sample includes further DNA sequences coding for the same CDR3. The rearrangement joins TRBV18 to TRBJ2-6; TRBD1 or TRBD2 may be the D gene (5 bases each). The CDR3 is 16 amino acids. V was cut by 3 bases and J by 1 base, with 10 bases left in between. Germline values: CDR1 KGHSH, CDR2 LQKENI. In DNA form, the CDR3 reads TGTGCCAGCTCACCCCCGGGACGGTCTGGGGCCAACGTCCTGACTTTC. Translation gives CASSPPGRSGANVLTF.

V gene TRBV4-1 combines with J gene TRBJ1-4; D ambiguous. CDR1 and CDR2 (germline): MGHRA, YSYEKL. Trimming shortened V by 1 base and J by 7 bases, and 19 bases separated the two germline ends. CDR3 size: 17 residues. In DNA, the CDR3 is TGCGCCAGCAGCCAAGCTCCCCTTAGGGTCTCCTTTGAAAAACTGTTTTTT. This gives the protein CASSQAPLRVSFEKLFF.

This sequence joins TRBV28 and TRBJ2-4; D might be TRBD2 (5 bases). The CDR3 has 15 residues. V dropped 3 bases and J dropped 7 bases, with 16 bases sitting between them. Germline values: CDR1 MDHEN, CDR2 SYDVKM. The CDR3: CASSFLGPLANIQYF. In nucleotides, the CDR3 is TGTGCCAGCAGTTTTCTTGGTCCGCTAGCCAACATTCAGTACTTC. The variable domain in full, with the rest retrieved from reference TRBV28 and TRBJ2-4, is DVKVTQSSRYLVKRTGEKVFLECVQDMDHENMFWYRQDPGLGLRLIYFSYDVKMKEKGDIPEGYSVSREKKERFSLILESASTNQTSMYLCASSFLGPLANIQYFGAGTRLSVL.

The table lists this clone with a count of one. The V call is TRBV29-1, the J call TRBJ2-6; D assignment may be TRBD1 or TRBD2 (5 bases each). Trimming cost V 6 bases and J 2 bases, with 8 bases left between them. Germline V gives CDR1 SQVTM, CDR2 ANQGSEA. The CDR3 covers 13 residues. The CDR3 DNA follows: TGCAGCGTGTGGGGGACTGGGGCCAACGTCCTGACTTTC. Its protein product is CSVWGTGANVLTF. Full variable domain (missing parts from reference TRBV29-1 and TRBJ2-6): SAVISQKPSRDICQRGTSLTIQCQVDSQVTMMFWYRQQPGQSLTLIATANQGSEATYESGFVIDKFPISRPNLTFSTLTVSNMSPEDSSIYLCSVWGTGANVLTFGAGSRLTVL.

This sequence joins TRBV6-1 and TRBJ2-7; tentatively, D is TRBD1 (5 bases). This CDR3 spans 15 amino acids. Per the germline V gene, CDR1 is MNHNS and CDR2 is SASEGT. Trimming removed 2 bases at V and 6 bases at J, with 17 bases between. The CDR3 DNA reads as TGTGCCAGCAGTGAAAGTGCAGGGTACTTAGGCGAGCAGTACTTC. Protein: CASSESAGYLGEQYF.

The gene calls are TRBV6-6 and TRBJ1-1, with 10 bases that match TRBD1. The ends lost 2 bases at V and 10 bases at J; junction bases unmatched: 1. CDR1 and CDR2 from the germline V gene are MNHNY and SVGAGI (reference sequence). The CDR3 sequence is 12 residues long. Here the CDR3 DNA reads TGTGCCAGCAGTTACGGACAGGGGGGAGCTTTCTTT. It codes for CASSYGQGGAFF.

V gene TRBV30 combines with J gene TRBJ1-5, with 8 positions matching TRBD1. Germline V lookup: CDR1 GTSNPN, CDR2 SVGIG (reference sequence). The CDR3 totals 14 residues. Trimming took 5 bases from V and 5 from J; bases not matched to a gene: 8. The CDR3 is CAWRGQEQYQPQHF. In DNA form, the CDR3 reads TGTGCCTGGCGGGGACAGGAGCAGTATCAGCCCCAGCATTTT.

V and J are TRBV29-1 and TRBJ2-4, with 9 bases that match TRBD1. Germline V gives CDR1 SQVTM, CDR2 ANQGSEA. The V segment lost 7 bases and the J segment 5 bases; nucleotides outside the gene matches: 6. The CDR3 covers 13 residues. The CDR3 loop is CSAPDRGQNIQYF. The CDR3 coding sequence is TGCAGCGCACCGGACAGGGGTCAAAACATTCAGTACTTC. The complete variable domain, with remaining parts taken from reference TRBV29-1 and TRBJ2-4, reads SAVISQKPSRDICQRGTSLTIQCQVDSQVTMMFWYRQQPGQSLTLIATANQGSEATYESGFVIDKFPISRPNLTFSTLTVSNMSPEDSSIYLCSAPDRGQNIQYFGAGTRLSVL.